This TCR beta chain was sequenced for a study of brain T cells in children with intractable seizures. Study-level points and caveats: Absence of clones before surgery may stem from lower sequencing depth. Only CDR3 sequence similarity suggested viral specificity, without known HCMV serostatus.

Sequencing was limited to surgery cases with top T cell transcript signatures in brain tissue. Patients received at least one anti-epileptic drug before surgery. A word on this clone: The antigen is not known.

Sequenced by immunoSEQ multiplex PCR; TCRdb stores in-frame clones only, minus some. The table records roughly 80,000 clones, under 95% of them present only once. This TCR was recovered from a boy under two years old with tuberous sclerosis and intractable seizures. The sample here was peripheral blood, taken at surgery.

The CDR3 coding sequence is TGCGCCAGCAGCTGGACCGGGACAGGGAACACTGAAGCTTTCTTT. Amino acids: CASSWTGTGNTEAFF. The genes are TRBV5-1 and TRBJ1-1; 8 bases align to TRBD1. Germline V lookup: CDR1 SGHRS, CDR2 YFSETQ. This CDR3 spans 15 amino acids. V was clipped by 3 bases and J by 1 base; unmatched bases: 5. Full variable domain (outside the CDR3, taken from reference TRBV5-1 and TRBJ1-1): KAGVTQTPRYLIKTRGQQVTLSCSPISGHRSVSWYQQTPGQGLQFLFEYFSETQRNKGNFPGRFSGRQFSNSRSEMNVSTLELGDSALYLCASSWTGTGNTEAFFGQGTRLTVV.